What follows are 18 T cell receptor beta chains derived from one specimen sequenced in a study of blood T cell repertoires in COVID-19. The table came from immunoSEQ multiplex PCR; TCRdb's copy has only in-frame clones and leaves some out. Found here are under 200,000 clones, about 80% of them singletons; the top ten hold around 9.9%. The sample was peripheral blood. These receptors all stem from a man aged 70 or older with active or convalescent COVID-19.

This chain's CDR3 is CASSPSRGPSNYGYTF. DNA for the CDR3: TGTGCCAGCTCACCTTCGCGGGGGCCGTCTAACTATGGCTACACCTTC. The genes are TRBV18 and TRBJ1-2; possibly TRBD1 for D (6 bases). The CDR3 totals 16 residues. Germline CDR1 KGHSH, CDR2 LQKENI. Trimming removed 3 bases at V and 0 bases at J, with 14 bases between.

The chain couples TRBV7-6 to TRBJ1-5; D is unresolved. CDR3 size: 14 residues. The germline V gene encodes CDR1 SGHVS and CDR2 FNYEAQ. The V end was cut by 5 bases, the J end by 0 bases, with 8 bases between. The chain's CDR3 is CASSPYGSNQPQHF. CDR3 nucleotide sequence: TGTGCCAGCAGCCCCTACGGTAGCAATCAGCCCCAGCATTTT.

This clone was seen once. The rearrangement links TRBV7-9 to TRBJ1-2; no clear D. Germline loops: CDR1 SEHNR, CDR2 FQNEAQ (reference sequence). This CDR3 has 15 residues. V was clipped by 3 bases and J by 1 base, with 12 bases between them. The chain's CDR3 is CASSFSVSVNYGYTF. The CDR3 DNA follows: TGTGCCAGCAGCTTCAGCGTCAGTGTTAACTATGGCTACACCTTC.

The chain has TRBV9 and TRBJ2-1; TRBD1 is a possible D gene (5 bases). Germline CDR1 and CDR2: SGDLS and YYNGEE. This CDR3 has 13 residues. Between the trimmed V and J ends, which lost 2 bases and 3 bases, there was a span of 6 bases. The DNA for the CDR3 is TGTGCCAGCAGCGTTGACAGCTACAATGAGCAGTTCTTC. Translation gives CASSVDSYNEQFF. Variable domain in full (rest from reference TRBV9 and TRBJ2-1): DSGVTQTPKHLITATGQRVTLRCSPRSGDLSVYWYQQSLDQGLQFLIQYYNGEERAKGNILERFSAQQFPDLHSELNLSSLELGDSALYFCASSVDSYNEQFFGPGTRLTVL.

The rearrangement joins TRBV5-1 to TRBJ1-1; D is undetermined. CDR1 is SGHRS, CDR2 YFSETQ, per germline. This CDR3 spans 13 amino acids. V was cut by 3 bases and J by 1 base, with 7 bases left in between. CDR3 nucleotide sequence: TGCGCCAGCAGCTCACTGAGGAACACTGAAGCTTTCTTT. It encodes CASSSLRNTEAFF.

The gene calls are TRBV7-2 and TRBJ1-4; 8 bases match TRBD1. Germline CDR1 SGHTA, CDR2 FQGNSA. There are 14 residues in the CDR3. Trimming took 3 bases from V and 8 from J; bases not matched to a gene: 5. CDR3 in DNA: TGTGCCAGCAGCTTCTCCGGACAGGGAGAAAAACTGTTTTTT. It encodes CASSFSGQGEKLFF.

The rearrangement joins TRBV5-1 to TRBJ1-5, with a weak D call TRBD1 (6 bases). Germline CDR1 reads SGHRS; CDR2 reads YFSETQ. CDR3 size: 14 residues. V was trimmed by 1 base and J by 5 bases, leaving 10 bases between them. The CDR3 here is CASSLRPGDQPQHF. As DNA, the CDR3 is TGCGCCAGCAGCTTGCGGCCAGGGGATCAGCCCCAGCATTTT. The full variable domain, in which reference TRBV5-1 and TRBJ1-5 provide the parts outside the CDR3, is KAGVTQTPRYLIKTRGQQVTLSCSPISGHRSVSWYQQTPGQGLQFLFEYFSETQRNKGNFPGRFSGRQFSNSRSEMNVSTLELGDSALYLCASSLRPGDQPQHFGDGTRLSIL.

In nucleotides, the CDR3 is TGTGCCAGCAGCCGGGCCGGGACAGGAGGATATGGCATTCAGTACTTC. As protein: CASSRAGTGGYGIQYF. This rearrangement joins TRBV7-8 to TRBJ2-4; 8 positions match TRBD1. V shed 5 bases and J 9 bases; nucleotides not matched to a gene: 15. The CDR3 runs to 16 residues. Per germline, CDR1 SGHVS and CDR2 FQNEAQ.

The rearrangement joins TRBV6-5 to TRBJ2-7; 7 positions agree with TRBD1. CDR1 and CDR2 (germline): MNHEY, SVGAGI. This CDR3 is built from 15 residues. V trimming: 6 bases; J trimming: 3 bases; junction bases outside the gene matches: 11. The chain's CDR3 is CASRPTGVAVYEQYF. In DNA, the CDR3 is TGTGCCAGCAGACCTACAGGGGTCGCGGTCTACGAGCAGTACTTC.

This chain connects TRBV28 to TRBJ2-7; TRBD2 matches 8 bases. The V and J ends lost 2 bases and 0 bases, in that order; junction bases with no gene match: 3. From germline, CDR1 is MDHEN and CDR2 SYDVKM. The CDR3 is 15 residues long. CDR3 nucleotides: TGTGCCAGCAGTTTACCTGCGGGAGGCTCCTACGAGCAGTACTTC. This translates into CASSLPAGGSYEQYF.

V and J are TRBV7-9 and TRBJ1-1; weak D call: TRBD1 (6 bases). The CDR3 is made up of 16 amino acids. Trimming stripped 5 bases from V and 3 bases from J, with 19 bases between. The germline gives CDR1 SEHNR, CDR2 FQNEAQ (reference sequence). CDR3 in amino acids: CASSSDVPQGYTEAFF. The CDR3 region has the DNA TGTGCCAGCAGCAGCGACGTTCCACAGGGCTACACTGAAGCTTTCTTT. Full variable domain (rest looked up from reference TRBV7-9 and TRBJ1-1): DTGVSQNPRHKITKRGQNVTFRCDPISEHNRLYWYRQTLGQGPEFLTYFQNEAQLEKSRLLSDRFSAERPKGSFSTLEIQRTEQGDSAMYLCASSSDVPQGYTEAFFGQGTRLTVV.

This sequence joins TRBV19 and TRBJ1-5; 8 bases map to TRBD1. This CDR3 region has 16 residues. V was pared by 3 bases and J by 5 bases, with 9 bases of the junction left unmatched. Germline values: CDR1 LNHDA, CDR2 SQIVND (reference sequence). CDR3 bases: TGTGCCAGTAGTATTAAGGTGGACAGGGTTTATCAGCCCCAGCATTTT. Protein sequence: CASSIKVDRVYQPQHF.

The J gene is TRBJ2-2, the V gene TRBV9, with a possible D match to TRBD2 (6 bases). Germline assignment: CDR1 SGDLS and CDR2 YYNGEE. The CDR3 has 17 amino acids. V was shortened by 0 bases and J by 2 bases, with 14 bases between the two germline ends. In DNA form, the CDR3 reads TGTGCCAGCAGCGTAGGTGGAGGGAGGCAAAACACCGGGGAGCTGTTTTTT. Translating gives CASSVGGGRQNTGELFF.

The CDR3 DNA sequence: TGTGCCAGCAGCCTCGGACACGCCGAGCAGTACTTC. It is translated as CASSLGHAEQYF. V gene TRBV7-3 combines with J gene TRBJ2-7; TRBD1 might be the D (5 bases). CDR3 length equals 12 residues. The V end was cut by 5 bases, the J end by 6 bases, with 11 bases between. The germline CDR1 and CDR2 sequences are SGHTA and FQGTGA.

The chain recombines TRBV7-2 with TRBJ1-6; a weak D match, TRBD1 (6 bases). CDR3 length: 14 amino acids. Germline CDR1 is SGHTA and CDR2 is FQGNSA. V was pared by 1 base and J by 10 bases, with 11 bases between. Written as DNA, the CDR3 is TGTGCCAGCAGCTTAGTGGCGACAGGATCACCCCTCCACTTT. Translated, it gives CASSLVATGSPLHF.

This rearrangement joins TRBV7-9 to TRBJ2-1; D remains ambiguous. Looked up from germline, CDR1 is SEHNR and CDR2 is FQNEAQ (reference sequence). Trimming cost V 5 bases and J 9 bases, with 11 bases left between them. CDR3 size: 12 residues. This CDR3 is CASSPGPSEQFF. CDR3 nucleotides: TGTGCCAGCAGCCCAGGCCCTTCTGAGCAGTTCTTC.

The count of this clone is one. The CDR3 region has the DNA TGTGCCTGGTCGAGGCACCAGACTAACTATGGCTACACCTTC. It specifies CAWSRHQTNYGYTF. This chain links TRBV30 with TRBJ1-2; D gene ambiguous. Deletions cut 5 bases from V and 0 bases from J, with 13 bases between. Per the germline V gene, CDR1 is GTSNPN and CDR2 is SVGIG (reference sequence). The CDR3 extends over 14 amino acids.

The chain is built from TRBV14 and TRBJ2-2; possible D gene TRBD2, 5 bases. The CDR3 has 15 residues. Germline V gene sequence: CDR1 SGHDN, CDR2 FVKESK. V shed 2 bases and J shed 0 bases, with 7 bases lying between them. Here the CDR3 reads CASSQKRPNTGELFF. CDR3 in DNA: TGTGCCAGCAGCCAAAAGCGGCCGAACACCGGGGAGCTGTTTTTT.